This TCR beta chain was found in a study of cytomegalovirus exposure and HLA in healthy donors. The study, taken as a whole, reports: Reports credit the classifier with highly specific, highly sensitive diagnosis of cytomegalovirus status. In an earlier analysis, productive rearrangement rates for most beta V segments clustered near 87% or 30%. Reportedly, TCR beta sequences accurately predicted HLA-A and HLA-B alleles in most subjects.

Note on this clone: Its cognate antigen is unknown.

The PCR employed 60 Vbeta primers together with 13 Jbeta primers. Using immunoSEQ multiplex PCR, the repertoire was profiled, and TCRdb retains in-frame clones only, with some absent. The table records roughly 200,000 clones, 80% of them present only once. The origin of this receptor is a boy aged 5-17 years in good health and CMV-seronegative. The material sequenced was PBMCs.

The CDR3 DNA is TGCGCCAGCAGCCCAACCGTCAGGCAAACAGATACGCAGTATTTT. It encodes CASSPTVRQTDTQYF. The genes are TRBV4-1 and TRBJ2-3, with D unresolved. CDR1 MGHRA and CDR2 YSYEKL come from the germline V gene. The CDR3 spans 15 residues. Trimming removed 4 bases at V and 3 bases at J, with 14 bases between.